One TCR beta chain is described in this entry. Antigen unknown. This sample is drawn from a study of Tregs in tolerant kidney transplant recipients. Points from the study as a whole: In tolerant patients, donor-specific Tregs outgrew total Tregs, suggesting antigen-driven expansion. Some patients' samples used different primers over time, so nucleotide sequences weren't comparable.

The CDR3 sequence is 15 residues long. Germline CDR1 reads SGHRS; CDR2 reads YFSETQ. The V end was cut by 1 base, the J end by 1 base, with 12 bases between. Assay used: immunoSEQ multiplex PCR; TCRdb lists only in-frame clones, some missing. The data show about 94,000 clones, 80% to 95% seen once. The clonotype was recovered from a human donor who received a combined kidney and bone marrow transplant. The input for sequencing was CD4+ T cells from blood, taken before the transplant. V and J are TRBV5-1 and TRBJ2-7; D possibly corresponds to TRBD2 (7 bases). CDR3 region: CASSLQGRGSYEQYF. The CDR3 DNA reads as TGCGCCAGCAGCTTGCAGGGGAGGGGTTCCTACGAGCAGTACTTC.